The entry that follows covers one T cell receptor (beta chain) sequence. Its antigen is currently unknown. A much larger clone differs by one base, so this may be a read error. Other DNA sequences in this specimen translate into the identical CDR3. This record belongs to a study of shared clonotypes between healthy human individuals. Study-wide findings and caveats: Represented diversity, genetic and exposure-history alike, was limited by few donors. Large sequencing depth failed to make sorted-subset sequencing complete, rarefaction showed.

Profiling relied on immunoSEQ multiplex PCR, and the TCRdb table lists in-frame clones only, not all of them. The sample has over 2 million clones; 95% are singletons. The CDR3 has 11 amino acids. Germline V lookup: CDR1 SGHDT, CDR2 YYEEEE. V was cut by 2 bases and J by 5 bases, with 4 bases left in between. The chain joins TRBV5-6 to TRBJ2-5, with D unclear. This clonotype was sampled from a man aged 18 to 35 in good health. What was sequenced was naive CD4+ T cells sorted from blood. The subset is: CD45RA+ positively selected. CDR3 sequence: CASSLRETQYF. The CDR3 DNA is TGTGCCAGCAGCTTACGGGAGACCCAGTACTTC.